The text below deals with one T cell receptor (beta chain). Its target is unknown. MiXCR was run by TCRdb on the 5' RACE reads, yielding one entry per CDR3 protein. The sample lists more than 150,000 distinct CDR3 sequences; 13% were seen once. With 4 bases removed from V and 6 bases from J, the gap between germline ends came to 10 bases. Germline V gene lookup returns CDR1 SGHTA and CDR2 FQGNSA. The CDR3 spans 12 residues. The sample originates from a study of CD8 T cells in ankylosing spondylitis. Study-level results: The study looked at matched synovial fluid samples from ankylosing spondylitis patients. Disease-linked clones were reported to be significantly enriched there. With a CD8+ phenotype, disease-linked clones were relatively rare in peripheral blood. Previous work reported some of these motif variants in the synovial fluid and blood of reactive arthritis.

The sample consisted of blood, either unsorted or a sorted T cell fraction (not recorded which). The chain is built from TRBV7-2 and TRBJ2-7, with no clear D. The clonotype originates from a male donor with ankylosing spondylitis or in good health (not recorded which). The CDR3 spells CASSWSGPEQYF. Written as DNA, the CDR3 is TGTGCCAGCAGCTGGTCTGGGCCCGAGCAGTACTTC.